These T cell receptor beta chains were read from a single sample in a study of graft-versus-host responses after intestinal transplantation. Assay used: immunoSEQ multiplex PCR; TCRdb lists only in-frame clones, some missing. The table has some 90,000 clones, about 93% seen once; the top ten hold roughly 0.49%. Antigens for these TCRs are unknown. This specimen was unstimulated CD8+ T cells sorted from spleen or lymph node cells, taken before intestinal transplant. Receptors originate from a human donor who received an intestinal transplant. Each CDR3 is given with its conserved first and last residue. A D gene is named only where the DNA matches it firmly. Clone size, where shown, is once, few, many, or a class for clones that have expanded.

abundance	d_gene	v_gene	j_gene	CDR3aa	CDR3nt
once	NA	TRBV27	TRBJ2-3	CASSLVGQVPQVTDTQYF	TGTGCCAGCAGTCTAGTCGGACAAGTCCCACAAGTTACAGATACGCAGTATTTT
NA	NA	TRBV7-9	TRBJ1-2	CASSSQSLDGYTF	TGTGCCAGCAGCTCACAATCTTTGGATGGCTACACCTTC
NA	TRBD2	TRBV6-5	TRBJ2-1	CASSPLAGGSNEQFF	TGTGCCAGCAGCCCCCTAGCGGGAGGAAGCAATGAGCAGTTCTTC
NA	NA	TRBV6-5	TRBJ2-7	CASSHSRGAYEQYF	TGTGCCAGCAGTCATTCACGGGGAGCCTACGAGCAGTACTTC
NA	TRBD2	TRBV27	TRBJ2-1	CASSLGTSGSLRNEQFF	TGTGCCAGCAGTTTAGGGACTAGCGGGAGCCTCCGTAATGAGCAGTTCTTC
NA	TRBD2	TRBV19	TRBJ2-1	CASYDKYGGAYNEQFF	TGTGCCAGTTACGACAAGTACGGGGGGGCCTACAATGAGCAGTTCTTC
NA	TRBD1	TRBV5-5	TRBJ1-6	CASSLGTGSGSPLHF	TGTGCCAGCAGCTTAGGGACAGGGTCGGGATCACCCCTCCACTTT
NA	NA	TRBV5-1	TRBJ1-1	CASCIWAPGTEAFF	TGCGCCAGCTGCATCTGGGCCCCCGGCACTGAAGCTTTCTTT
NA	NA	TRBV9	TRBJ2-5	CASSDGETQYF	TGTGCCAGCAGCGACGGAGAGACCCAGTACTTC
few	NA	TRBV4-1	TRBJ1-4	CASSQARQPTNEKLFF	TGCGCCAGCAGCCAGGCTAGACAGCCAACTAATGAAAAACTGTTTTTT
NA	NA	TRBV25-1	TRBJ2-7	CASSPRDEQYF	TGTGCCAGCAGTCCTCGGGACGAGCAGTACTTC
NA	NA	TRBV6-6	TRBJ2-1	CASSSKTQGNEQFF	TGTGCCAGCAGTTCCAAAACTCAGGGCAATGAGCAGTTCTTC
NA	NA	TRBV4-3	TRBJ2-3	CASSRRDRSTDTQYF	TGCGCCAGCAGCCGGAGGGACAGAAGCACAGATACGCAGTATTTT
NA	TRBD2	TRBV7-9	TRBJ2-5	CASSPVGGWEETQYF	TGTGCCAGCAGCCCCGTGGGGGGGTGGGAAGAGACCCAGTACTTC
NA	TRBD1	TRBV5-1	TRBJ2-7	CASSPTGTGIYEQYF	TGCGCCAGCAGCCCCACCGGGACAGGGATCTACGAGCAGTACTTC
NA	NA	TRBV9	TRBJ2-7	CASSGGGLGGALYEQYF	TGTGCCAGCAGCGGAGGAGGTTTGGGGGGGGCCCTCTACGAGCAGTACTTC
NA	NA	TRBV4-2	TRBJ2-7	CASSQDWGTGYEQYF	TGTGCCAGCAGCCAAGATTGGGGAACAGGGTACGAGCAGTACTTC
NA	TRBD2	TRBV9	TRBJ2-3	CASSVDGAGGKTDTQYF	TGTGCCAGCAGCGTAGATGGGGCGGGGGGGAAGACAGATACGCAGTATTTT
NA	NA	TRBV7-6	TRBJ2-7	CASSLEDSYEQYF	TGTGCCAGCAGCTTAGAGGACAGCTACGAGCAGTACTTC
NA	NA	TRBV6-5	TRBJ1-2	CASSYAPPSYGYTF	TGTGCCAGCAGTTATGCGCCACCGAGCTATGGCTACACCTTC
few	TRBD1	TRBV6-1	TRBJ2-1	CASSERRDRGPFYNEQFF	TGTGCCAGCAGTGAAAGAAGAGACAGGGGGCCGTTCTACAATGAGCAGTTCTTC
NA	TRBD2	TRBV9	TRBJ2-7	CASSAGGSSYEQYF	TGTGCCAGCAGCGCGGGGGGATCATCCTACGAGCAGTACTTC
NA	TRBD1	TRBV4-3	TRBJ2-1	CASSPGTGSYNEQFF	TGCGCCAGCAGCCCCGGGACAGGGTCTTACAATGAGCAGTTCTTC
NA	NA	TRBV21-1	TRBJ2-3	CASSRALTRTASTDTQYF	TGTGCCAGCAGCAGGGCCCTAACGCGGACAGCTAGCACAGATACGCAGTATTTT
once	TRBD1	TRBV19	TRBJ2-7	CASSTQGALREQYF	TGTGCCAGTAGTACACAGGGGGCGCTTAGGGAGCAGTACTTC
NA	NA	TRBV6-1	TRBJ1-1	CASSEALGNTEAFF	TGTGCCAGCAGTGAAGCGCTCGGGAACACTGAAGCTTTCTTT
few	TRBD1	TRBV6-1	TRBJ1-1	CASRNRGTEAFF	TGTGCCAGCAGGAACAGGGGGACTGAAGCTTTCTTT
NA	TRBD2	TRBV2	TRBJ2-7	CASSSGTIPSYEQYF	TGTGCCAGCAGCAGCGGGACTATACCATCCTACGAGCAGTACTTC
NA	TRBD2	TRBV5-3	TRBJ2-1	CARSPPPGLAGVFYNEQFF	TGTGCCAGAAGCCCCCCCCCGGGACTAGCGGGAGTGTTCTACAATGAGCAGTTCTTC
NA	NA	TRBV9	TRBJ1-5	CASSAGQSNQPQHF	TGTGCCAGCAGCGCCGGACAGAGCAATCAGCCCCAGCATTTT
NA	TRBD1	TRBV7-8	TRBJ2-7	CASSYRGHGEQYF	TGTGCCAGCAGCTACAGGGGGCACGGCGAGCAGTACTTC
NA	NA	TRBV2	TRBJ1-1	CASNPGNTEAFF	TGTGCCAGCAACCCAGGGAACACTGAAGCTTTCTTT
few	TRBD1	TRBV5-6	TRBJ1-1	CASSLRQGWNTEAFF	TGTGCCAGCAGCTTAAGACAGGGTTGGAACACTGAAGCTTTCTTT
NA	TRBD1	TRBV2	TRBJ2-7	CASSGGQISYEQYF	TGTGCCAGCAGTGGGGGACAGATTTCATACGAGCAGTACTTC
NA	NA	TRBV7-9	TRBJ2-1	CASSPWVYGVDNEQFF	TGTGCCAGCAGCCCATGGGTTTACGGGGTCGACAATGAGCAGTTCTTC
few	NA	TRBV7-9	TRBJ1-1	CASSPQWNTEAFF	TGTGCCAGCAGCCCACAGTGGAACACTGAAGCTTTCTTT
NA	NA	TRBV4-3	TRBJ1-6	CASSLAGDSPLHF	TGCGCCAGCAGCCTAGCAGGGGATTCACCCCTCCACTTT
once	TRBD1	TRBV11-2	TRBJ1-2	CASSPQSGQEHNYGYTF	TGTGCCAGCAGCCCCCAAAGCGGACAGGAGCACAACTATGGCTACACCTTC
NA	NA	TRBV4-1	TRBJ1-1	CASSQDWSTEAFF	TGCGCCAGCAGCCAAGACTGGAGCACTGAAGCTTTCTTT
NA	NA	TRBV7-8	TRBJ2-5	CASSSRRKETQYF	TGTGCCAGCAGCTCACGTAGAAAAGAGACCCAGTACTTC
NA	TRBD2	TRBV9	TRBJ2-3	CASSALVAGGTDTQYF	TGTGCCAGCAGCGCGCTCGTAGCGGGGGGCACAGATACGCAGTATTTT
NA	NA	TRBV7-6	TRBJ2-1	CASSHGESEQFF	TGTGCCAGCAGCCATGGGGAGTCTGAGCAGTTCTTC
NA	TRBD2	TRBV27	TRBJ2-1	CASSISGTPYNEQFF	TGTGCCAGCAGTATTAGCGGGACCCCCTACAATGAGCAGTTCTTC
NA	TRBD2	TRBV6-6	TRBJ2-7	CASSLETSGAYEQYF	TGTGCCAGCAGTCTCGAGACTAGCGGGGCCTACGAGCAGTACTTC
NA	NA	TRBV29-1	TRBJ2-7	CSVGGGYEQYF	TGCAGCGTTGGGGGCGGCTACGAGCAGTACTTC